This TCR beta chain emerged from a study of shared T cell receptors in the human thymus. CDR1 is LGHNA and CDR2 is YNFKEQ in the germline V gene. The ends were cut back, 3 bases at V and 1 base at J, with 21 bases in the middle. This CDR3 has 19 residues. Measured with immunoSEQ multiplex PCR; TCRdb has only the in-frame clones, and not every one. This sample carries roughly 500,000 clones, 75% to 80% of them seen once, and the ten largest clones take less than 0.015%. Separately, the same data were catalogued under a study of human thymus T cells. That source notes: Infants served as donors; they were healthy and Finnish and were having corrective surgery for congenital heart defects. Resections from corrective heart surgery supplied the thymus tissue. There appeared to be biased usage of V and J genes in thymic and blood repertoires. Among unrelated individuals, related research reported thymic repertoires that overlapped highly.

The chain carries TRBV4-2 and TRBJ2-2, with a tentative D call TRBD2 (7 bases). Sequencing was carried out using thymocytes. The sequence came from a boy under two years old with a congenital heart defect. The CDR3, as DNA: TGTGCCAGCAGCCACCCAATCCCAGGCGGGGGCGGGAACACCGGGGAGCTGTTTTTT. Protein: CASSHPIPGGGGNTGELFF.